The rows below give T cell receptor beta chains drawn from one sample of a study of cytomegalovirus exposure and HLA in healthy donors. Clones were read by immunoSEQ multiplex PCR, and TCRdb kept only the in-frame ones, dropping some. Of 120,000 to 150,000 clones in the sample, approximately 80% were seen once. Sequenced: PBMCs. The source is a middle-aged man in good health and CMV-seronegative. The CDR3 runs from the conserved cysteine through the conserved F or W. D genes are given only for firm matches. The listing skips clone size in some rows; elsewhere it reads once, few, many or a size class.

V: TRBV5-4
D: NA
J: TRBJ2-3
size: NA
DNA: TGTGCCAGCAGCTCCATCGGGACTCCGCAGTATTTT
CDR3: CASSSIGTPQYF

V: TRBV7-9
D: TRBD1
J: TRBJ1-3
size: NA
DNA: TGTTCCAGCAGCACCCAGGGGGAGGCACCCTTCTGGGGAAACACCATATATTTT
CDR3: CSSSTQGEAPFWGNTIYF

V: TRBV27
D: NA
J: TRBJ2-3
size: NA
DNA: TGTGCCAGCAGCACTTCCGACAGCCCGACCCTGAGCACAGATACGCAGTATTTT
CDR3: CASSTSDSPTLSTDTQYF

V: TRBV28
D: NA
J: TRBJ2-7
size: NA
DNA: TGTGCCAGCAGTCCCCGGGACTGGGCCTACGAGCAGTACTTC
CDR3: CASSPRDWAYEQYF

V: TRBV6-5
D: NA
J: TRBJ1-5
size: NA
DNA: TGTGCCAGCAGTGAACAGGGTAGCAATCAGCCCCAGCATTTT
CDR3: CASSEQGSNQPQHF

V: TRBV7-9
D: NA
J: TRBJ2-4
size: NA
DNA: TGTGCCAGCAGCTTGACCGGGACAACGTTAGCCAAAAACATTCAGTACTTC
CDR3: CASSLTGTTLAKNIQYF

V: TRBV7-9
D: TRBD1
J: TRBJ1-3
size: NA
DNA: TGTGCCAGCATCCAACCTACAGGGGCTGGAAACACCATATATTTT
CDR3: CASIQPTGAGNTIYF

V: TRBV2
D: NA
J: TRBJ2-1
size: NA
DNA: TGTGCCAGCAGTGAAGTGGGCGCCGCCTACAATGAGCAGTTCTTC
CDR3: CASSEVGAAYNEQFF

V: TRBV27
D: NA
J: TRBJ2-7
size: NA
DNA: TGTGCCAGCACCGATAAACTCTACGAGCAGTACTTC
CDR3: CASTDKLYEQYF

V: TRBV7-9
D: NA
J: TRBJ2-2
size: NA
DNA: TGTGCCAGCAGCTTAGTTGGAGGGTTCTTGGCGAACACCGGGGAGCTGTTTTTT
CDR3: CASSLVGGFLANTGELFF

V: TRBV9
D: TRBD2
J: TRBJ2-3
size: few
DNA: TGTGCCAGCAGCCCCAGACTAGCGGGGGCAGATACGCAGTATTTT
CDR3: CASSPRLAGADTQYF

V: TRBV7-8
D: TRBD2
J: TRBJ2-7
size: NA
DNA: TGTGCCAGCAGCTTAGCCAGGACTAGCGGAGACTCCTACGAGCAGTACTTC
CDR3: CASSLARTSGDSYEQYF

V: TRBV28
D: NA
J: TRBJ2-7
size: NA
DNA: TGTGCCAGCAGTTCCTCGAGCTCCTACGAGCAGTACTTC
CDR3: CASSSSSSYEQYF

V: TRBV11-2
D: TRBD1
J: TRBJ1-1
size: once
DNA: TGTGCCAGCAGCCTCGACAGGGTGACGAACACTGAAGCTTTCTTT
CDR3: CASSLDRVTNTEAFF

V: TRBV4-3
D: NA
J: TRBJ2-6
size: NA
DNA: TGCGCCAGCAGCCATCTAGGGGGGGGCTCCTCTGGGGCCAACGTCCTGACTTTC
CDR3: CASSHLGGGSSGANVLTF

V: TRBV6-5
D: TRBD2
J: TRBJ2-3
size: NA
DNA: TGTGCCAGCAGTTACTCGGGTAGCGGGGGCACAGATACGCAGTATTTT
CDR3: CASSYSGSGGTDTQYF

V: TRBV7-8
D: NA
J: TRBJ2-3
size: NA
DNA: TGTGCCAGCAGCTTAAAGCGACTCTCTTCCACAGATACGCAGTATTTT
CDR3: CASSLKRLSSTDTQYF

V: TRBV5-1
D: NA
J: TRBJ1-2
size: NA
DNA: TGCGCCAGCAGCATGACAGGATCGGACTATGGCTACACCTTC
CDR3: CASSMTGSDYGYTF

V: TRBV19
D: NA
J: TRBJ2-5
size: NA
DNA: TGTGCCAGTAGTAAAGGACTTGTAAACCAAGAGACCCAGTACTTC
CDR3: CASSKGLVNQETQYF

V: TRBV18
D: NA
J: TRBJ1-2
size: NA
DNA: TGTGCCAGCTCACCGTCGGGAGCTAACTATGGCTACACCTTC
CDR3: CASSPSGANYGYTF

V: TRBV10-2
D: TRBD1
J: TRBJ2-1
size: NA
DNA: TGCGCCAGCAGTGATTGGGACAGGGGTGGTAATGAGCAGTTCTTC
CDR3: CASSDWDRGGNEQFF

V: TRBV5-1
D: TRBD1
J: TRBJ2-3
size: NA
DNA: TGCGCCAGCAGTTCTCAACAGGGGACAGATACGCAGTATTTT
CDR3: CASSSQQGTDTQYF

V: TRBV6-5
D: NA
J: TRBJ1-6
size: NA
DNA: TGTGCCAGCAGCAAAAGGGGGAATAATTCACCCCTCCACTTT
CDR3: CASSKRGNNSPLHF

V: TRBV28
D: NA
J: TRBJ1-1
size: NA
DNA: TGTGCCAGCCTACCCTCGCGGGGGACTAACACTGAAGCTTTCTTT
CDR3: CASLPSRGTNTEAFF

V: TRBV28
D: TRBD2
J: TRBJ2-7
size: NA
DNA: TGTGTCAGCAGGGAGGGGCTCGAGCAGTACTTC
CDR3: CVSREGLEQYF

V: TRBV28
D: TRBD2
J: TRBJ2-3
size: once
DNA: TGTGCCAGCAGTCTCGGGGCTAGCGGGGGGTCAGATACGCAGTATTTT
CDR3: CASSLGASGGSDTQYF

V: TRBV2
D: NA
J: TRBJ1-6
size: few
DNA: TGTGCCAGCAGTCCAGGGCCCCTGACACATTCACCCCTCCACTTT
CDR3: CASSPGPLTHSPLHF

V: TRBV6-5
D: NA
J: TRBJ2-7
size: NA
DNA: TGTGCCAGCAGAACATCCGGGACTTCCATCTACGAGCAGTACTTC
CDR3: CASRTSGTSIYEQYF

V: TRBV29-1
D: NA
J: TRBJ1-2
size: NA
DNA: TGCAGCGTCGACATGCCCTTCCTTAACTATGGCTACACCTTC
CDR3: CSVDMPFLNYGYTF

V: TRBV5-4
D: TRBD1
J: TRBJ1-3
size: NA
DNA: TGTGCCAGCAGCTCAAACAGGGGAGTAAAGTATGGAAACACCATATATTTT
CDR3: CASSSNRGVKYGNTIYF

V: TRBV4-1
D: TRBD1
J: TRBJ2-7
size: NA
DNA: TGCGCCAGCAGCCCTAGGTTGACAGGGGACGAGCAGTACTTC
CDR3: CASSPRLTGDEQYF

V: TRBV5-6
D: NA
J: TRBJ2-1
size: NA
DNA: TGTGCCAGTACTGAGCCGGGGGAAAGCTCCTACAATGAGCAGTTCTTC
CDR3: CASTEPGESSYNEQFF

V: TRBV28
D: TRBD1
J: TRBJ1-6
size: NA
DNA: TGTGCCAGCAGGATGGGACAGAGCCTCTATAATTCACCCCTCCACTTT
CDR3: CASRMGQSLYNSPLHF